A selection of T cell receptor beta chains follows, all from one sample in a study of blood T cell repertoires in COVID-19. Measured with immunoSEQ multiplex PCR; TCRdb has only the in-frame clones, and not every one. The sample records around 63,000 clones, more than 75% being singletons. Sequencing used peripheral blood. The receptors were gathered from a woman aged 55 to 70 with acute or convalescent COVID-19. The CDR3 runs from the conserved cysteine through the conserved F or W. A D gene is named only where the DNA matches it firmly. Some rows mark clone size as missing; the rest say once, few, many or name a class of expanded clone.

j_call v_call d_call clone_size cdr3_nt cdr3_aa
TRBJ2-3 TRBV27 TRBD1 once TGTGCCAGCAGAGGGACAGGCACTAGCACAGATACGCAGTATTTT CASRGTGTSTDTQYF
TRBJ1-1 TRBV25-1 - once TGTGCCAGCAGTGATACAGGGACGAACACTGAAGCTTTCTTT CASSDTGTNTEAFF
TRBJ2-3 TRBV18 TRBD2 - TGTGCCAGCTCACCACCGTGGCTAGCGGGGGCCTTTAGCACAGATACGCAGTATTTT CASSPPWLAGAFSTDTQYF
TRBJ1-4 TRBV2 - - TGTGCCAGCAAGACAGGAACCTTTGAAAAACTGTTTTTT CASKTGTFEKLFF
TRBJ1-5 TRBV4-1 TRBD1 - TGCGCCAGCAGCCAAGAGGGCGGGACAGGGAGGAATCAGCCCCAGCATTTT CASSQEGGTGRNQPQHF
TRBJ1-6 TRBV9 TRBD1 - TGTGCCAGCAGCGTACTTGCAGGGGGCGGCTCCTATAATTCACCCCTCCACTTT CASSVLAGGGSYNSPLHF
TRBJ1-1 TRBV10-3 - once TGTGCCATCAGTGATGGGCAGTCGGCTTTCTTT CAISDGQSAFF
TRBJ1-2 TRBV7-2 - - TGTGCCAGCAGCTTTGCGAGGATTTATGGCTACACCTTC CASSFARIYGYTF
TRBJ1-3 TRBV25-1 - - TGTGCCAGCAGTCAGACATCTGGAAACACCATATATTTT CASSQTSGNTIYF
TRBJ1-1 TRBV13 - - TGTGCCAGCAGCTTTACAGTCGAGAACACTGAAGCTTTCTTT CASSFTVENTEAFF
TRBJ1-1 TRBV3-1/TRBV3-2 - once TGTGCCAGCAGCCAAGAATATCCCCCTGAAGCTTTCTTT CASSQEYPPEAFF
TRBJ1-5 TRBV6-1 - - TGTGCCAGCAGTGAAAGACCCCTCGGGTTACAGCCCCAGCATTTT CASSERPLGLQPQHF
TRBJ2-3 TRBV6-6 - - TGTGCCAGCAGTTACCCCCAGGGGAGCACAGATACGCAGTATTTT CASSYPQGSTDTQYF
TRBJ1-6 TRBV3-1/TRBV3-2 - - TGTGCCAGCAGCCAAGACGCAGGGGACAATTCACCCCTCCACTTT CASSQDAGDNSPLHF
TRBJ1-2 TRBV29-1 - - TGCAGCGTTGGACAGTCCTATGGCTACACCTTC CSVGQSYGYTF
TRBJ2-3 TRBV5-4 - - TGTGCCAGCAGCTCCCCGGGAGATGACACAGATACGCAGTATTTT CASSSPGDDTDTQYF
TRBJ2-5 TRBV7-9 - - TGTGCCAGCAGGCGCACAGGGCGGCAAGAGACCCAGTACTTC CASRRTGRQETQYF
TRBJ1-5 TRBV6-1 - - TGTGCCAGCAGTGAATCCTCCGCCTATAGCAATCAGCCCCAGCATTTT CASSESSAYSNQPQHF
TRBJ1-6 TRBV28 TRBD1 few TGTGCCAGCAGTTTGCTCCCGGGACAGCATAATTCACCCCTCCACTTT CASSLLPGQHNSPLHF
TRBJ2-1 TRBV5-4 TRBD2 few TGTGCCAGCAGCTCCAGGACTAGCGGGAGCAATGAGCAGTTCTTC CASSSRTSGSNEQFF
TRBJ1-5 TRBV6-5 - - TGTGCCAGCAGTCTGACAGGAAGGAGCAATCAGCCCCAGCATTTT CASSLTGRSNQPQHF
TRBJ1-1 TRBV25-1 - - TGTGCCAGCAGTGAATTAGCGGGTCGGGTCACTGAAGCTTTCTTT CASSELAGRVTEAFF
TRBJ1-2 TRBV19 TRBD1 few TGTGCCAGTAGTTCCTCCCAAGGCCAGGGGGCATCCTATGGCTACACCTTC CASSSSQGQGASYGYTF
TRBJ2-5 TRBV15 - - TGTGCCACCAGCAGAGGGGTGGGGGCGAGCCCACAAGAGACCCAGTACTTC CATSRGVGASPQETQYF
TRBJ2-2 TRBV7-2 - few TGTGCCAGCAGCTCCAGTACCGGGGAGCTGTTTTTT CASSSSTGELFF
TRBJ1-3 TRBV11-2 - - TGTGCCAGCAGCTTAGATATTATTACCGGGTCATTTGGAAACACCATATATTTT CASSLDIITGSFGNTIYF
TRBJ1-5 TRBV2 TRBD1 - TGTGCCAGCAGTAAGGACAGGGCACAGCAGCCCCAGCATTTT CASSKDRAQQPQHF
TRBJ2-5 TRBV27 TRBD2 - TGTGCCAGCAGAGGACTAGCGGTCGAGAAAGAGACCCAGTACTTC CASRGLAVEKETQYF
TRBJ1-2 TRBV29-1 - - TGCAGCGTTTTCACTAACTATGGCTACACCTTC CSVFTNYGYTF
TRBJ2-3 TRBV12-5 TRBD2 - TGTGCTAGTGGTTCCCCACCTAGCGGGAGTCCAGATACGCAGTATTTT CASGSPPSGSPDTQYF
TRBJ2-1 TRBV3-1/TRBV3-2 - - TGTGCCAGCAGCCAACTCCAGGGACTTGAGCAGTTCTTC CASSQLQGLEQFF
TRBJ1-1 TRBV27 TRBD1 - TGTGCCAGCAGTTTAGCGGGACAGGGCGTAGTCACTGAAGCTTTCTTT CASSLAGQGVVTEAFF
TRBJ2-1 TRBV29-1 TRBD2 - TGCAGCGTTGAGGGACTAGCGGGATTGGCGGAGCAGTTCTTC CSVEGLAGLAEQFF
TRBJ1-5 TRBV30 TRBD1 - TGTGCCTGGGGGACAGGCCCCAATCAGCCCCAGCATTTT CAWGTGPNQPQHF